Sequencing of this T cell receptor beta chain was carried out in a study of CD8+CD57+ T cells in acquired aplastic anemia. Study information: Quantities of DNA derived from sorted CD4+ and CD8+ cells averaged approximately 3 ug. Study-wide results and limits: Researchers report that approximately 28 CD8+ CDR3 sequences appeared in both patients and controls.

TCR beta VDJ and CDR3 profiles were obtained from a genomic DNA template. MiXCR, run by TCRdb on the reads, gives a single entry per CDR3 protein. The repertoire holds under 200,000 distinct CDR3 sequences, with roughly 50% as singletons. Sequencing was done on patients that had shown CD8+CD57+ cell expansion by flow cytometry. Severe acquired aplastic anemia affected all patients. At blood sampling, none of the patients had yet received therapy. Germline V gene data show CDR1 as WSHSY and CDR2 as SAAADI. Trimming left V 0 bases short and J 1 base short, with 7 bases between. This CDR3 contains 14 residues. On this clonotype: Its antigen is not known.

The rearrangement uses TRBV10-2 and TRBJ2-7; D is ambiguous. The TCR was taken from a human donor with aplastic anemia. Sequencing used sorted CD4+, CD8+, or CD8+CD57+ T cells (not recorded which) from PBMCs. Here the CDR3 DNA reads TGCGCCAGCAGTGAGTCGCACGGTTCCTACGAGCAGTACTTC. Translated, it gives CASSESHGSYEQYF.